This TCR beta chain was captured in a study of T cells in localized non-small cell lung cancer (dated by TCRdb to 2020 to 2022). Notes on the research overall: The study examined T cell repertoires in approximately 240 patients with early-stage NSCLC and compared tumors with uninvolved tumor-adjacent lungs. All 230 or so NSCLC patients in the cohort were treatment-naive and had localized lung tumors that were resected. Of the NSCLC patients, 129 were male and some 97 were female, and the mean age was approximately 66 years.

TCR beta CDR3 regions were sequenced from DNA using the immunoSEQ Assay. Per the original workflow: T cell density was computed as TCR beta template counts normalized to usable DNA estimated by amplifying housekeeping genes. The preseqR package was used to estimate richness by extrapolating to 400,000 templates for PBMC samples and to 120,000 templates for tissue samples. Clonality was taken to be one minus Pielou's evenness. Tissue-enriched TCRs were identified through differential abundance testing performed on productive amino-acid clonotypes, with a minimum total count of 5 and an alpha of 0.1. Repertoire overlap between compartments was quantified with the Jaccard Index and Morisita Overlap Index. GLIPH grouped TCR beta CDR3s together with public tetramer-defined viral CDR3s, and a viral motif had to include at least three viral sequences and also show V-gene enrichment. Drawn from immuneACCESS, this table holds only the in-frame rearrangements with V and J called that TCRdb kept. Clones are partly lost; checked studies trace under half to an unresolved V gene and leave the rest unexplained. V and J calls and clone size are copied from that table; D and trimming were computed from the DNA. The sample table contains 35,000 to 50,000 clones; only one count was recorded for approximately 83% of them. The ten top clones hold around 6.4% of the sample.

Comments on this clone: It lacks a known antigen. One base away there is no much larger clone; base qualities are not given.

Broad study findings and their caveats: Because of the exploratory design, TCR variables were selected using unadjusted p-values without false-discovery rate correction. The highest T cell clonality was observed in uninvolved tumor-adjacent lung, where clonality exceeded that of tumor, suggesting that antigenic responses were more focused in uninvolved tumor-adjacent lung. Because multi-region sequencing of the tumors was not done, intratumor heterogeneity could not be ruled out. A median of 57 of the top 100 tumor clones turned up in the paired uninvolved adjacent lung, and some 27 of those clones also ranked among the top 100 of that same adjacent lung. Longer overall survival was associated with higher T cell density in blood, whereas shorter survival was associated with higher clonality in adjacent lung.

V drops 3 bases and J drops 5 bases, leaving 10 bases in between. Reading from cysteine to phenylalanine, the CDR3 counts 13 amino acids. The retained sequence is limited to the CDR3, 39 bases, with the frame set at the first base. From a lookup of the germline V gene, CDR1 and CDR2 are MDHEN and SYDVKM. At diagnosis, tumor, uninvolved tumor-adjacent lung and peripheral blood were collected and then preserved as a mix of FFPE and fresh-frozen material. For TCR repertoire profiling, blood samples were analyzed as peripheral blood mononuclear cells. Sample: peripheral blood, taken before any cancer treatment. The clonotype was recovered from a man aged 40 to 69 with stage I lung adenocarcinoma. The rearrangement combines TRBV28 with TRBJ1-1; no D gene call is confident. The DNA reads TGTGCCAGCAGTTTTAACTATGGGACTGAAGCTTTCTTT. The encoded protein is CASSFNYGTEAFF.